Listed below are T cell receptor beta chains from one sample, sequenced in a study of T cell changes during pregnancy in multiple sclerosis. Clones were read by immunoSEQ multiplex PCR, and TCRdb kept only the in-frame ones, dropping some. The sample gives about 56,000 clones, around 85% of which show up once; around 0.38% is in the top ten. The source was CD4+ T cells from peripheral blood mononuclear cells, collected in the third trimester of pregnancy. These receptors were obtained from a female donor with multiple sclerosis, enrolled in a pregnancy study. Both conserved end residues are part of each CDR3. A D gene is named only where the DNA matches it firmly. Rows may omit the clone size; those that give it use once, few, many or a size class.

V	length	size	J	D	DNA	CDR3
TRBV4-2	15	few	TRBJ1-1	.	TGTGCCAGCAGCCCCCAAGGGGCAGGGTGGACTGAAGCTTTCTTT	CASSPQGAGWTEAFF
TRBV18	14	.	TRBJ2-3	.	TGTGCCAGCTCACAACCTACACACACAGATACGCAGTATTTT	CASSQPTHTDTQYF
TRBV6-6	12	.	TRBJ2-7	.	TGTGCCAGCAGAAACAGGGCGGGCGAGCAGTACTTC	CASRNRAGEQYF
TRBV11-2	14	few	TRBJ1-3	.	TGTGCCAGCAGCTCCACCAGAGCGGGAAACACCATATATTTT	CASSSTRAGNTIYF
TRBV18	14	.	TRBJ1-3	.	TGTGCCAGCTCACCGAAACAGCTTGGAAACACCATATATTTT	CASSPKQLGNTIYF
TRBV10-3	15	.	TRBJ1-2	TRBD1	TGTGCCATCAGCCAGGGACAGACCTCCCTTCATGGCTACACCTTC	CAISQGQTSLHGYTF
TRBV19	13	.	TRBJ2-3	TRBD2	TGTGCCAGTAGTCGACTAGCGGGGGGTACGCAGTATTTT	CASSRLAGGTQYF
TRBV19	13	.	TRBJ2-2	.	TGTGCCAGTTGGAGAGGGATAACCGGGGAGCTGTTTTTT	CASWRGITGELFF
TRBV18	14	.	TRBJ2-3	.	TGTGCCAGCTCACCGCCTAGCATTTTAGATACGCAGTATTTT	CASSPPSILDTQYF
TRBV5-1	15	.	TRBJ2-6	.	TGCGCCAGCAGTCCGTGGACTCCTGGGGCCAACGTCCTGACTTTC	CASSPWTPGANVLTF
TRBV5-6	13	few	TRBJ2-3	.	TGTGCCAGCAGCTTGCTGAGCACAGATACGCAGTATTTT	CASSLLSTDTQYF
TRBV18	16	.	TRBJ2-1	TRBD2	TGTGCCAGCTCACCGAGACTACTAGCGGGGGAACGTGAGCAGTTCTTC	CASSPRLLAGEREQFF
TRBV15	12	.	TRBJ1-1	.	TGTGCCACCAATAAACAGGGAACTGAAGCTTTCTTT	CATNKQGTEAFF
TRBV6-5	15	.	TRBJ2-1	TRBD2	TGTGCCAGCAGTTGGGGCGGGGGAGGATACAATGAGCAGTTCTTC	CASSWGGGGYNEQFF
TRBV7-3	14	once	TRBJ2-1	TRBD1	TGTGCCAGCAGCTTAGGAAGAGGGGGCTATGAGCAGTTCTTC	CASSLGRGGYEQFF
TRBV19	15	few	TRBJ2-7	TRBD1	TGTGCCAGTAGTCCTGGACAGGGGCTCTCCTACGAGCAGTACTTC	CASSPGQGLSYEQYF
TRBV2	13	.	TRBJ2-5	TRBD1	TGTGCCAGCAGTTTAGGGGGCTCGGAGACCCAGTACTTC	CASSLGGSETQYF
TRBV6-1	13	.	TRBJ2-1	.	TGTGCCAGGGGCAACAGGGATGGCAATGAGCAGTTCTTC	CARGNRDGNEQFF
TRBV29-1	14	.	TRBJ1-2	TRBD1	TGCAGCACAAAAGCGGGACAGGGGGAGTATGGCTACACCTTC	CSTKAGQGEYGYTF
TRBV7-2	13	.	TRBJ1-3	.	TGTGCCAGCAGCCCGTACTTAGAAAACACCATATATTTT	CASSPYLENTIYF
TRBV4-2	18	once	TRBJ2-3	TRBD2	TGTGCCAGCAGCCAAGGATCTAGCGGGGGGGCCTTGACAGATACGCAGTATTTT	CASSQGSSGGALTDTQYF
TRBV7-9	15	.	TRBJ2-1	TRBD2	TGTGCCAGCAGTTTGACTAGCGGGAGAATTGATGAGCAGTTCTTC	CASSLTSGRIDEQFF
TRBV19	14	.	TRBJ2-3	.	TGTGCCAGTAGTGAGTCAGGGCCCCCGAATACGCAGTATTTT	CASSESGPPNTQYF
TRBV7-6	12	.	TRBJ1-1	.	TGTGCCAGCAGCTTACTCGGGGCTGAAGCTTTCTTT	CASSLLGAEAFF
TRBV6-5	14	.	TRBJ2-7	TRBD2	TGTGCCAGCAGTTTAGCGGGGGCCTCCTACGAGCAGTACTTC	CASSLAGASYEQYF
TRBV7-9	17	.	TRBJ1-2	.	TGTGCCAGCAGCTTATTATGGGGGGGCGCGAAGGACTATGGCTACACCTTC	CASSLLWGGAKDYGYTF
TRBV30	12	.	TRBJ1-4	.	TGTGCCTGGAGCAGGGGCATTGAAAAACTGTTTTTT	CAWSRGIEKLFF
TRBV30	14	.	TRBJ2-5	TRBD2	TGTGCCTGGAGTGTCAAGCGGGAGGACGAGACCCAGTACTTC	CAWSVKREDETQYF
TRBV7-2	16	.	TRBJ2-1	TRBD2	TGTGCCAGCAGCTTGGTAGCGGGAGTTTCCCAAAATGAGCAGTTCTTC	CASSLVAGVSQNEQFF
TRBV18	15	once	TRBJ1-1	.	TGTGCCAGCACACGAACTGGGGGCTCTGACACTGAAGCTTTCTTT	CASTRTGGSDTEAFF
TRBV19	16	.	TRBJ2-2	TRBD2	TGTGCCAGTAGTTCGGGACTAGCGGGAGATACCGGGGAGCTGTTTTTT	CASSSGLAGDTGELFF
TRBV7-9	13	.	TRBJ2-2	.	TGTGCCAGCAGCCTACAGGACACCGGGGAGCTGTTTTTT	CASSLQDTGELFF
TRBV7-9	13	.	TRBJ1-2	TRBD1	TGTGCCAGCAGCCCCGGGACAGACTATGGCTACACCTTC	CASSPGTDYGYTF
TRBV5-1	21	.	TRBJ2-4	.	TGCGCCAGCAGCCTTCCGACAGGTGGCCGCTTCGGAGTACTAGCCAAAAACATTCAGTACTTC	CASSLPTGGRFGVLAKNIQYF
TRBV6-1	15	.	TRBJ2-2	TRBD1	TGTGCCAGCGTCGGGACAGGGGTCAGGACCGGGGAGCTGTTTTTT	CASVGTGVRTGELFF
TRBV13	17	.	TRBJ2-5	TRBD2	TGTGCCAGCAGCTTCATGCTAGCGGGAAGGATCCCAGAGACCCAGTACTTC	CASSFMLAGRIPETQYF
TRBV19	18	once	TRBJ2-6	.	TGTGCCAGTAGTATAACCCCTCTCCTGAGCTCTGGGGCCAACGTCCTGACTTTC	CASSITPLLSSGANVLTF
TRBV7-2	17	few	TRBJ2-5	TRBD1	TGTGCCAGCAGCCGCTTCCATCTTAGACAGGGGCGGGAGACCCAGTACTTC	CASSRFHLRQGRETQYF
TRBV5-6	16	.	TRBJ1-3	.	TGTGCCAGCAGCTTGGAAGGGGATGTCTCTGGAAACACCATATATTTT	CASSLEGDVSGNTIYF
TRBV19	15	few	TRBJ1-5	.	TGTGCCAGTACCCCAACCGGGGGTAGCAATCAGCCCCAGCATTTT	CASTPTGGSNQPQHF
TRBV7-9	15	once	TRBJ1-1	TRBD1	TGTGCCAGCAGCTTTACAGGGGCAGGGAACACTGAAGCTTTCTTT	CASSFTGAGNTEAFF
TRBV10-2	15	.	TRBJ2-2	TRBD2	TGCGCCAGCAATTTACTAGCGGGGGACACCGGGGAGCTGTTTTTT	CASNLLAGDTGELFF
TRBV9	14	.	TRBJ2-7	TRBD2	TGTGCCAGCAGCGTAACAGGACTAGCCTACGAGCAGTACTTC	CASSVTGLAYEQYF
TRBV7-9	15	.	TRBJ2-7	TRBD1	TGTGCCAGCAGCCCGTTACAGGGGATCTCCTACGAGCAGTACTTC	CASSPLQGISYEQYF
TRBV19	13	.	TRBJ2-5	.	TGTGCCAGTAGTGCGGACTGGAAAGAGACCCAGTACTTC	CASSADWKETQYF
TRBV5-1	14	.	TRBJ2-3	.	TGCGCCAGCAGCTTGGTACAGGCCACAGATACGCAGTATTTT	CASSLVQATDTQYF
TRBV2	14	.	TRBJ1-2	.	TGTGCCAGCAGTGAATCTGGACAGAGTGGTGGCTACACCTTC	CASSESGQSGGYTF
TRBV25-1	13	.	TRBJ2-3	TRBD2	TGTGCCAGCAGTGTAGCGGGAGGGCCGACGCAGTATTTT	CASSVAGGPTQYF
TRBV20-1	11	.	TRBJ1-3	.	TGCAGTGCTAGAGTCCAAAACACCATATATTTT	CSARVQNTIYF
TRBV29-1	11	.	TRBJ2-2	.	TGCAGCGTTGCCGGGACCGGGGAGCTGTTTTTT	CSVAGTGELFF
TRBV27	15	.	TRBJ2-5	TRBD2	TGTGCCAGCACCATGCGGGCTAGCGGGAGAGGGACCCAGTACTTC	CASTMRASGRGTQYF
TRBV9	13	.	TRBJ2-3	.	TGTGCCAGCAGCGTCAGGGGCACAGATACGCAGTATTTT	CASSVRGTDTQYF
TRBV7-6	16	.	TRBJ2-7	TRBD2	TGTGCCAGCAGCCGCGGACTAGCGGGAAACGTCTACGAGCAGTACTTC	CASSRGLAGNVYEQYF